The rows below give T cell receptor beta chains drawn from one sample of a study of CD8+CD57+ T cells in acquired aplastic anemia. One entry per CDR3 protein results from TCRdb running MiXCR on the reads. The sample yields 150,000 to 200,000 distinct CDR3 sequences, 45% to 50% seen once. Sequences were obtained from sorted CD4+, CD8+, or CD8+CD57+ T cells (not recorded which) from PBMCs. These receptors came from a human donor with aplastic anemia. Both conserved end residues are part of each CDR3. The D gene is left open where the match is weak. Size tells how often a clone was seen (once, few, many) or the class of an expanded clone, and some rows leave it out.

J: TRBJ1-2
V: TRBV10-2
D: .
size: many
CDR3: CASGQTGFVGYTF
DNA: TGCGCCAGCGGCCAAACAGGGTTTGTCGGCTACACCTTC

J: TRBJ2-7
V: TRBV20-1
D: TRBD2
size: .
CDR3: CSARLAVSYEQYF
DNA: TGCAGTGCTCGCCTAGCGGTGAGCTACGAGCAGTACTTC

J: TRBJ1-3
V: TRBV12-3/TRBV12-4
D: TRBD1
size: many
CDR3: CASTPWDRSGNTIYF
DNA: TGTGCCAGCACGCCTTGGGACAGGAGTGGAAACACCATATATTTT

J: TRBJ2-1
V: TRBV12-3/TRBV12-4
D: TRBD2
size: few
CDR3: CASSPGTILFLGSYNEQFF
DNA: TGTGCCAGCAGTCCCGGGACTATCCTTTTTTTGGGCTCCTACAATGAGCAGTTCTTC

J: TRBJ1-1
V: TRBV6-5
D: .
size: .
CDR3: CASSYSRGGWRNTEAFF
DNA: TGTGCCAGCAGTTACTCGAGGGGGGGCTGGAGGAACACTGAAGCTTTCTTT

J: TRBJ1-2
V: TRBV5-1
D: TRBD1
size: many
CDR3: CASSWGQGDGYTF
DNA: TGCGCCAGCAGCTGGGGACAGGGGGATGGCTACACCTTC

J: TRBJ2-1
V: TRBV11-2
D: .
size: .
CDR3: CASRSQGSVYNEQFF
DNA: TGTGCCAGCAGGTCACAGGGATCCGTCTACAATGAGCAGTTCTTC

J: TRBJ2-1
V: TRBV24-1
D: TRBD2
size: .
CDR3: CATSDSLAGDSYNEQFF
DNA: TGTGCCACCAGTGACTCACTAGCGGGGGATTCCTACAATGAGCAGTTCTTC

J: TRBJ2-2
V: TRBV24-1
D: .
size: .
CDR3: CTTSFATGELLF
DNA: TGTACCACCAGTTTCGCCACCGGGGAGCTGCTTTTT

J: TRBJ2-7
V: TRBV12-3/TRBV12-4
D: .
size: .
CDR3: CASSTVFQGRDEQYF
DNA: TGTGCCAGCAGTACTGTGTTCCAGGGGAGGGACGAGCAGTACTTC

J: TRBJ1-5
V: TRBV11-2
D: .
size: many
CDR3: CASSPSAGINQPQHF
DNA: TGTGCCAGCAGCCCGTCAGCTGGAATCAATCAGCCCCAGCATTTT

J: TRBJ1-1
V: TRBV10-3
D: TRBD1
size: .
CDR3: CAISAQGADTEAFF
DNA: TGTGCCATCAGTGCCCAGGGGGCAGACACTGAAGCTTTCTTT

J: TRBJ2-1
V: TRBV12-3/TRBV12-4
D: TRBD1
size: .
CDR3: CASRPRDRESYNEQFF
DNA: TGTGCCAGCAGGCCCCGGGACAGGGAATCTTACAATGAGCAGTTCTTC

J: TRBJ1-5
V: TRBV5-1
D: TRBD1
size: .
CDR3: CASSQGDKGNQPQHF
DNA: TGCGCCAGCAGCCAGGGGGACAAGGGTAATCAGCCCCAGCATTTT

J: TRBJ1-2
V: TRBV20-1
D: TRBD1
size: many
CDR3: CSAERQGDYGYTF
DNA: TGCAGTGCAGAGAGGCAGGGGGACTATGGCTACACCTTC

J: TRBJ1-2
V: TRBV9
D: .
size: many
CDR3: CASSVVGGRSNYGYTF
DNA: TGTGCCAGCAGCGTAGTAGGGGGAAGAAGTAACTATGGCTACACCTTC

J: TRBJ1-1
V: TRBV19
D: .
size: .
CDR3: CASSPGRRTTEAFF
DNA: TGTGCCAGTAGTCCGGGACGTAGGACCACTGAAGCTTTCTTT